Below, 18 T cell receptor beta chains from the same sample are listed, as sequenced in a study of molecular identifiers for immune sequencing clone quantification. TCRdb reanalysed the PCR reads using MiXCR and keeps one entry per CDR3 protein. The data contain about 640,000 distinct CDR3 sequences, 15% to 20% of them singletons. The sample comprised naive CD8+ T cells from blood, with Jurkat cell RNA spiked in. Subset indicated: FACS-sorted CD8+CD4-CCR7+CD45RA+ naive T cells. The receptors here all came from a human donor in good health. Some libraries in this study had Jurkat cell RNA spiked in.

This clonotype was recorded many times. The chain carries TRBV30 and TRBJ2-4; D uncertain. V shed 1 base and J shed 9 bases, with 13 bases lying between them. Looked up from germline, CDR1 is GTSNPN and CDR2 is SVGIG (reference sequence). This CDR3 has 13 residues. The DNA for the CDR3 is TGTGCCTGGAGTGAAGCCCCCGGTGGCATTCAGTACTTC. It is translated as CAWSEAPGGIQYF.

As concerns this clonotype: This may be a read error: a much more frequent sequence differs by one nucleotide. The gene calls are TRBV6-1 and TRBJ1-4; possible D gene TRBD1, 6 bases. Trimming cost V 4 bases and J 4 bases, with 16 bases left between them. From germline, CDR1 is MNHNS and CDR2 SASEGT. The CDR3 is 16 residues long. Here the CDR3 DNA reads TGTGCCAGCAGTGCGATACAGGGTCTGGATAATGAAAAACTGTTTTTT. Amino acids: CASSAIQGLDNEKLFF.

Ten or more counts support this clonotype. The rearrangement links TRBV19 to TRBJ1-2; D is unresolved. This CDR3 is 11 amino acids long. Germline V gives CDR1 LNHDA, CDR2 SQIVND (reference sequence). V lost 3 bases and J lost 6, with 5 bases in between. The CDR3, as DNA: TGTGCCAGTAGTATGGACCATGGCTACACCTTC. As protein: CASSMDHGYTF.

To note about this clonotype: A read error may be the cause here, since a much bigger clone is one base away. V and J are TRBV7-6 and TRBJ2-1, with no clear D. The germline V gene encodes CDR1 SGHVS and CDR2 FNYEAQ. Trimming shortened V by 4 bases and J by 7 bases, and 14 bases separated the two germline ends. CDR3 size: 14 residues. In nucleotides, the CDR3 is TGTGCCAGCAGCTCCCTTCCCGGAGATAATGAGCAGTTCTTC. Its protein product is CASSSLPGDNEQFF.

This clonotype has more than one count but fewer than ten. V and J are TRBV24-1 and TRBJ2-1; 10 nucleotides line up with TRBD2. The CDR3 sequence is 15 residues long. J gave up 3 bases and V 6 bases, and 4 bases lay outside the gene matches. CDR1 KGHDR and CDR2 SFDVKD come from the germline V gene. CDR3 sequence reads: CATSFTSGIYNEQFF. CDR3 nucleotides: TGTGCCACCAGTTTTACTAGCGGGATCTACAATGAGCAGTTCTTC.

Regarding this clonotype: This may arise from a read error, as a much more abundant clone is one base away. The chain links TRBV3-1 to TRBJ2-3; the D gene is possibly TRBD2 (6 bases). The CDR3 spans 17 residues. V lost 4 bases to trimming and J lost 0 bases, with 17 bases between them. Germline V gene data show CDR1 as LGHDT and CDR2 as YNNKEL (reference sequence). CDR3 sequence reads: CASSPHQGTSSTDTQYF. For the CDR3, the DNA is TGTGCCAGCAGCCCCCACCAGGGCACTAGCAGCACAGATACGCAGTATTTT.

To note about this clonotype: A much bigger clone sits one base away, suggesting this may be a read error. V gene TRBV28 combines with J gene TRBJ1-5; TRBD1 might be the D (6 bases). Trimming removed 8 bases at V and 6 bases at J, with 11 bases between. CDR1 and CDR2 from the germline V gene are MDHEN and SYDVKM. This CDR3 has 12 amino acids. The CDR3 sequence: CASETGSQPQHF. CDR3 bases: TGTGCCAGCGAAACAGGGAGTCAGCCCCAGCATTTT. The variable domain in full, with the rest retrieved from reference TRBV28 and TRBJ1-5, is DVKVTQSSRYLVKRTGEKVFLECVQDMDHENMFWYRQDPGLGLRLIYFSYDVKMKEKGDIPEGYSVSREKKERFSLILESASTNQTSMYLCASETGSQPQHFGDGTRLSIL.

This clonotype was seen repeatedly, ten times or more. The J gene is TRBJ2-7, the V gene TRBV7-6; D is perhaps TRBD1 or TRBD2 (6 bases each). The germline V gene encodes CDR1 SGHVS and CDR2 FNYEAQ. The CDR3 consists of 14 residues. Trimming took off 6 bases at V and 6 bases at J, with 18 bases between the two ends. The CDR3: CASSRAGEDGEQYF. In DNA, the CDR3 is TGTGCCAGCAGTAGAGCAGGGGAGGACGGCGAGCAGTACTTC.

There are a few counts of this clonotype. The chain combines TRBV6-2 or TRBV6-3 with TRBJ2-7; 7 bases agree with TRBD1. Germline CDR1 reads MNHEY; CDR2 reads SVGEGT. The CDR3 sequence is 16 residues long. Unmatched junction bases numbered 8, after V lost 3 bases and J lost 0 bases. The CDR3 is CASSYSPGQSSYEQYF. In DNA, the CDR3 is TGTGCCAGCAGTTATTCACCGGGACAGAGCTCCTACGAGCAGTACTTC.

This clonotype has a handful of counts. This rearrangement joins TRBV5-5 to TRBJ1-1, with a possible D match to TRBD1 (6 bases). CDR1 and CDR2 from the germline V gene are SGHKS and YYEKEE (reference sequence). Trimming pared 2 bases from V and 10 bases from J, leaving 21 bases between. CDR3 size: 15 residues. The CDR3 DNA reads TGTGCCAGCAGCTTAATAACGGGGGGACATACGGCAGCTTTCTTT. Encoded protein: CASSLITGGHTAAFF.

This clonotype was found many times. V gene TRBV10-3 combines with J gene TRBJ2-7, with D perhaps given as TRBD1 or TRBD2 (5 bases each). The germline V and J ends were trimmed by 8 bases and 0 bases, with 11 bases remaining between them. From germline, CDR1 is ENHRY and CDR2 SYGVKD. The CDR3 covers 13 residues. The CDR3 loop is CAIGRDHSYEQYF. The CDR3 DNA reads TGTGCCATCGGCCGGGACCACTCCTACGAGCAGTACTTC.

Concerning this clonotype: Because the CDR3 is missing its conserved closing phenylalanine or tryptophan, this is likely a read error. The genes are TRBV4-1 and TRBJ2-7, with a tentative D call TRBD2 (6 bases). The germline gives CDR1 MGHRA, CDR2 YSYEKL. The ends were cut back, 1 base at V and 3 bases at J, with 10 bases in the middle. CDR3 length: 14 amino acids. This CDR3 reads CASSQVRGGYEQYL. CDR3 sequence (DNA): TGCGCCAGCAGCCAAGTGAGGGGAGGCTACGAGCAGTACCTC.

There are a few counts of this clonotype. The chain has TRBV20-1 and TRBJ2-3, with D tentatively TRBD1 (5 bases). This CDR3 spans 13 amino acids. Trimming took off 3 bases at V and 1 base at J, with 8 bases between the two ends. In germline, CDR1 is DFQATT, CDR2 SNEGSKA (reference sequence). CDR3: CSASNRRTDTQYF. DNA for the CDR3: TGCAGTGCTAGCAACAGGCGCACAGATACGCAGTATTTT.

This clonotype was picked up many times. A read error may be the cause here, since a much bigger clone is one base away. This chain links TRBV27 with TRBJ2-7; possible D gene TRBD2, 5 bases. The germline V gene has CDR1 MNHEY and CDR2 SMNVEV (reference sequence). The CDR3 covers 13 residues. Trimming left V 4 bases short and J 0 bases short, with 7 bases between. The CDR3 here is CASSSSSSYEQYF. The CDR3 DNA reads TGTGCCAGCAGTTCTAGCAGCTCCTACGAGCAGTACTTC.

This clonotype was picked up a small number of times. The chain uses TRBV4-3 and TRBJ2-7; 10 bases agree with TRBD2. Losses at the gene ends were 0 bases for V and 0 bases for J; bases not matched to a gene: 2. The CDR3 loop spans 16 amino acids. CDR1 and CDR2 from the germline V gene are LGHNA and YSLEER. Here the CDR3 DNA reads TGCGCCAGCAGCCAAGATGTAGCGGGGGGCTCCTACGAGCAGTACTTC. Amino acids: CASSQDVAGGSYEQYF.

The genes are TRBV27 and TRBJ2-7; D remains ambiguous. CDR3 length: 14 residues. The V gene's germline CDR1 is MNHEY and CDR2 SMNVEV (reference sequence). Trimming left V 4 bases short and J 2 bases short, with 12 bases between. The DNA for the CDR3 is TGTGCCAGCAGTTGGGCCGGTCCCCCCTACGAGCAGTACTTC. This encodes CASSWAGPPYEQYF.

This clonotype was observed a handful of times. The J gene is TRBJ2-5, the V gene TRBV19; D unresolved. V was trimmed by 0 bases and J by 4 bases, leaving 9 bases between them. The CDR3 loop spans 14 amino acids. Germline CDR1 reads LNHDA; CDR2 reads SQIVND (reference sequence). This CDR3 is CASSIDGYRETQYF. The CDR3 nucleotides read TGTGCCAGTAGTATAGACGGGTATAGAGAGACCCAGTACTTC. Variable domain in full (rest from reference TRBV19 and TRBJ2-5): DGGITQSPKYLFRKEGQNVTLSCEQNLNHDAMYWYRQDPGQGLRLIYYSQIVNDFQKGDIAEGYSVSREKKESFPLTVTSAQKNPTAFYLCASSIDGYRETQYFGPGTRLLVL.

This clonotype was found many times. The chain joins TRBV27 to TRBJ2-3, with D possibly being TRBD2 (7 bases). The CDR3 length is 17 residues. V was trimmed by 8 bases and J by 6 bases, leaving 27 bases between them. Germline CDR1 and CDR2: MNHEY and SMNVEV (reference sequence). The CDR3, as DNA: TGTGCCAGCGGGCCGTGGGGGGCGGGGGCCCTGTTTGATACGCAGTATTTT. This sequence encodes CASGPWGAGALFDTQYF.